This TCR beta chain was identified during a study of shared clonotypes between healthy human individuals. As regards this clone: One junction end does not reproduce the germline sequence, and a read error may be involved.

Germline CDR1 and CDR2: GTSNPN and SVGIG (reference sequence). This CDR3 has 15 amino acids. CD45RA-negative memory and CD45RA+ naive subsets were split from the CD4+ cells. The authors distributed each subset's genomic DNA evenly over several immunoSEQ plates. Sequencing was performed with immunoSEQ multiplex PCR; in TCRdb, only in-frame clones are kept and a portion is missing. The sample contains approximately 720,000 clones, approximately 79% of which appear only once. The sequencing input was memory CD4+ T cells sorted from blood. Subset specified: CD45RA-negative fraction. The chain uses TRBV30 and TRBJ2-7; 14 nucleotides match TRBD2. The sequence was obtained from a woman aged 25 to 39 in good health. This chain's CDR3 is CTARTSGRTSYEQYF. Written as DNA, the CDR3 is TGCACAGCCCGGACTAGCGGGAGGACCTCCTACGAGCAGTACTTC.